This TCR beta chain was documented in a study of blood T cell repertoires in COVID-19. Across the study: The United States, Italy and Spain provided the acute and convalescent COVID-19 samples. Sources were T cells, B-cell-depleted T cells, or PBMCs; the material itself was cDNA or gDNA.

Authors' data handling: Amplification of reference gene primers provided the estimated nucleated cell counts. The assay was immunoSEQ multiplex PCR, and TCRdb's table has in-frame clones only and misses some. The V and J calls and clone size are taken from that table; D and trimming were inferred from the DNA. The sample contains about 300,000 clones, around 88% of which appear only once. It was during active infection that Seattle patients were enrolled and then longitudinally followed. The CDR3 loop spans 14 amino acids. The germline V gene has CDR1 LNHDA and CDR2 SQIVND (reference sequence). With 8 bases removed from V and 10 bases from J, the gap between germline ends came to 18 bases.

The V gene is TRBV19, the J gene TRBJ1-6, with D perhaps TRBD1 (5 bases). This receptor was obtained from a woman under 40 with COVID-19, enrolled during active disease. The sample comprised peripheral blood. CDR3 amino acids: CASGGLRNDSPLHF. In nucleotides, the CDR3 is TGTGCCAGTGGGGGGTTACGGAACGACTCACCCCTCCACTTT.